This TCR beta chain was recorded in a study of cytomegalovirus exposure and HLA in healthy donors. Study findings and constraints: Associated with cytomegalovirus, according to the listing, were 150 to 200 TCR beta chains.

For this clone: Its specificity is unknown.

The CDR3 runs 18 residues. CDR1 is MNHEY and CDR2 is SMNVEV in the germline V gene (reference sequence). Trimming removed 7 bases from V and 0 bases from J; junction bases left unmatched: 16. The PCR had 60 Vbeta and 13 Jbeta primers. The data were produced by immunoSEQ multiplex PCR, yet TCRdb's version contains in-frame clones alone and is incomplete. The data contain under 200,000 clones, 75% to 80% of them singletons. The sequenced material came from PBMCs. The TCR originated in a man aged 45-65 years in good health and CMV-seropositive. The chain couples TRBV27 to TRBJ1-1; 8 bases agree with TRBD1. CDR3 sequence: CASKNRRTGLSVNTEAFF. The CDR3 nucleotides are TGTGCCAGCAAGAACCGCCGGACAGGGCTTTCGGTGAACACTGAAGCTTTCTTT.